The 17 T cell receptor beta chains listed next were all sequenced from one sample in a study of blood T cell repertoires in COVID-19. Clones were read by immunoSEQ multiplex PCR, and TCRdb kept only the in-frame ones, dropping some. The top ten hold roughly 1.8% of the sample, which has 470,000 or so clones, approximately 90% seen once. Sequenced: PBMCs or T cells enriched from blood (not recorded which). These receptors were taken from a woman in her late teens or twenties with acute COVID-19.

The genes are TRBV5-1 and TRBJ2-3, with TRBD2 identical over 11 bases. The CDR3 consists of 15 residues. The germline gives CDR1 SGHRS, CDR2 YFSETQ. Trimming cost V 4 bases and J 3 bases; bases outside gene matches: 4. The CDR3 protein is CASSGASGGTDTQYF. The CDR3, as DNA: TGCGCCAGCAGCGGAGCTAGCGGGGGGACAGATACGCAGTATTTT. The full variable domain, its missing parts supplied by reference TRBV5-1 and TRBJ2-3, is KAGVTQTPRYLIKTRGQQVTLSCSPISGHRSVSWYQQTPGQGLQFLFEYFSETQRNKGNFPGRFSGRQFSNSRSEMNVSTLELGDSALYLCASSGASGGTDTQYFGPGTRLTVL.

V gene TRBV18 combines with J gene TRBJ2-1, with 8 bases aligning to TRBD2. From germline, CDR1 is KGHSH and CDR2 LQKENI. With 3 bases clipped from V and 8 bases from J, the junction kept 9 bases outside the gene matches. The CDR3 is 15 amino acids. For the CDR3, the DNA is TGTGCCAGCTCACCTAACAGCGGGAGCATCGATGAGCAGTTCTTC. This codes for CASSPNSGSIDEQFF.

The chain carries TRBV10-3 and TRBJ2-1; 12 bases are a match to TRBD2. The J segment lost 7 bases and the V segment lost 11 bases, leaving 9 bases of the junction unmatched. CDR3 length: 14 amino acids. Germline assignment: CDR1 ENHRY and CDR2 SYGVKD. CDR3 loop: CAVQTSGSGNEQFF. The CDR3 coding sequence is TGTGCCGTACAGACTAGCGGGAGTGGGAATGAGCAGTTCTTC.

The chain is built from TRBV24-1 and TRBJ2-2, with TRBD2 as a possible D gene (5 bases). Germline assignment: CDR1 KGHDR and CDR2 SFDVKD. Trimming took 9 bases from V and 6 from J, leaving 13 bases between them. The CDR3 has 13 amino acids. CDR3 DNA: TGTGCCACCGAGGGCAGAGCGCCCGGGGAGCTGTTTTTT. Amino acid sequence: CATEGRAPGELFF.

CDR3 bases: TGTGCCAGCAGCTCACAGCTTTACGAGCAGTACTTC. As protein: CASSSQLYEQYF. The chain employs TRBV7-2 and TRBJ2-7; D gene ambiguous. V was shortened by 4 bases and J by 4 bases, with 8 bases between the two germline ends. This CDR3 has 12 residues. Per germline, CDR1 SGHTA and CDR2 FQGNSA.

The chain has TRBV9 and TRBJ1-1; D is ambiguous. V lost 0 bases, J lost 1 base, and 10 bases lay in between. The germline V gene encodes CDR1 SGDLS and CDR2 YYNGEE. The CDR3 is made up of 15 amino acids. The CDR3 loop reads CASSVDVTPNTEAFF. DNA of the CDR3: TGTGCCAGCAGCGTAGATGTCACACCGAACACTGAAGCTTTCTTT.

For this clone: The sample carries other DNA sequences with the same CDR3. The V and J genes are TRBV6-2 or TRBV6-3 and TRBJ2-7, with TRBD2 matching over 9 bases. This CDR3 is 14 amino acids long. J was trimmed by 3 bases and V by 0 bases; bases with no gene match: 0. Per the germline V gene, CDR1 is MNHEY and CDR2 is SVGEGT. Written as DNA, the CDR3 is TGTGCCAGCAGTTACTCTAGCGGGAGCTACGAGCAGTACTTC. Amino acids: CASSYSSGSYEQYF.

The rearrangement links TRBV11-1 to TRBJ1-3, with no clear D. V lost 10 bases and J 4 bases, leaving 8 bases between the germline ends. The germline CDR1 and CDR2 sequences are SGHAT and FQDESV (reference sequence). The CDR3 sequence is 11 residues long. The CDR3 DNA is TGTGCCATCGACGGGGGAAACACCATATATTTT. Translated, it gives CAIDGGNTIYF.

The chain recombines TRBV5-4 with TRBJ2-1; tentative D call: TRBD2 (5 bases). Germline V gene lookup returns CDR1 SGHNT and CDR2 YYREEE (reference sequence). V dropped 4 bases and J dropped 0 bases, with 11 bases sitting between them. CDR3 length equals 15 residues. The CDR3 protein is CASSPSGSSYNEQFF. The DNA of the CDR3 is TGTGCCAGCAGCCCCAGCGGAAGCTCCTACAATGAGCAGTTCTTC.

The V gene is TRBV24-1, the J gene TRBJ2-5; 8 bases fit TRBD2. CDR3 length: 17 amino acids. V gave up 4 bases and J gave up 4 bases; unmatched junction bases: 13. In germline, CDR1 is KGHDR, CDR2 SFDVKD. CDR3 region: CATSEPSGRGPRETQYF. For the CDR3, the DNA is TGTGCCACCAGTGAACCCAGCGGGAGAGGTCCCCGAGAGACCCAGTACTTC.

The V call is TRBV10-3, the J call TRBJ2-1, with a weak D call TRBD2 (6 bases). V lost 4 bases to trimming and J lost 9 bases, with 13 bases between them. CDR1 is ENHRY and CDR2 is SYGVKD in the germline V gene. The CDR3 runs 13 residues. The CDR3, as DNA: TGTGCCATCAGTGGCAGACTAGATAGTGAGCAGTTCTTC. Translated, it gives CAISGRLDSEQFF.

This chain joins TRBV6-2 or TRBV6-3 and TRBJ2-1; unclear D gene. The CDR3 extends over 13 amino acids. The germline gives CDR1 MNHEY, CDR2 SVGEGT. V lost 2 bases and J lost 10, with 12 bases in between. For the CDR3, the DNA is TGTGCCAGCAGTTACGCGGCCCGTTTGGAGCAGTTCTTC. This gives the protein CASSYAARLEQFF.

The chain couples TRBV6-5 to TRBJ2-7, with 9 bases fitting TRBD1. Unmatched junction bases numbered 12, after V lost 0 bases and J lost 9 bases. The CDR3 length is 16 residues. Germline CDR1 reads MNHEY; CDR2 reads SVGAGI. The CDR3 bases are TGTGCCAGCAGTTACTCGAGGCGGACAGGGGTATTCGGGCAGTACTTC. As protein: CASSYSRRTGVFGQYF.

A single count supports this clone. V gene TRBV5-1 combines with J gene TRBJ2-7; TRBD1 agrees at 8 bases. With 3 bases clipped from V and 5 bases from J, the junction kept 4 bases outside the gene matches. The CDR3 loop spans 13 amino acids. CDR1 and CDR2 (germline): SGHRS, YFSETQ. The CDR3 here is CASSWTGRDEQYF. The CDR3 DNA is TGCGCCAGCAGCTGGACAGGGAGAGACGAGCAGTACTTC.

The chain uses TRBV27 and TRBJ2-3, with TRBD1 matching over 7 bases. The J segment lost 5 bases and the V segment lost 0 bases, leaving 11 bases of the junction unmatched. CDR1 and CDR2 from the germline V gene are MNHEY and SMNVEV (reference sequence). The CDR3 has 17 amino acids. CDR3 coding DNA: TGTGCCAGCAGTTTATCCAACGGCAGGGGGAGAGTAGATACGCAGTATTTT. Translating gives CASSLSNGRGRVDTQYF.

The chain couples TRBV3-1 (or the pseudogene TRBV3-2) to TRBJ1-2; a weak D match, TRBD1 (5 bases). Germline V gene sequence: CDR1 LGHDT, CDR2 YNNKEL (reference sequence). The CDR3 loop spans 12 amino acids. Deletions cut 1 base from V and 11 bases from J, with 11 bases between. The CDR3 loop is CASSQAHGTYTF. CDR3 DNA: TGTGCCAGCAGCCAAGCACATGGGACTTACACCTTC.

The chain employs TRBV10-2 and TRBJ1-2, with 9 bases identical to TRBD1. J was trimmed by 5 bases and V by 6 bases; bases with no gene match: 7. The CDR3 runs to 14 residues. Germline V lookup: CDR1 WSHSY, CDR2 SAAADI. The CDR3 DNA sequence: TGCGCCAGCAGGGACAGGGGATATGGGTATGGCTACACCTTC. It yields the protein CASRDRGYGYGYTF.